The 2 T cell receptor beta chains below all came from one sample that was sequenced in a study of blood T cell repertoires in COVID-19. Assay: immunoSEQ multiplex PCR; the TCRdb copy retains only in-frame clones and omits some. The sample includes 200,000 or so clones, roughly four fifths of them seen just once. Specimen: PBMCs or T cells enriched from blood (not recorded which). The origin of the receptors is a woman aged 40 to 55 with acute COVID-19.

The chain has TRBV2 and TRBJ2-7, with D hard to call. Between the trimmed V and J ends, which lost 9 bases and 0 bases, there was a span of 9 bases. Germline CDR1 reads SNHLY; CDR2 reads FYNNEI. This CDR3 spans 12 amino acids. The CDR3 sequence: CASGPGSYEQYF. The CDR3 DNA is TGTGCCAGTGGTCCGGGCTCCTACGAGCAGTACTTC.

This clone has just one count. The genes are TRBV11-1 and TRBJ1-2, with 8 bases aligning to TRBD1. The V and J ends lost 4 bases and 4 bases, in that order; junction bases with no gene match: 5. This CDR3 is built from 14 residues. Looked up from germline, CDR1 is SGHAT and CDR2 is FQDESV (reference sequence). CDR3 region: CASSSGQGGYGYTF. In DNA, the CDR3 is TGTGCCAGCAGCTCCGGACAGGGAGGCTATGGCTACACCTTC.